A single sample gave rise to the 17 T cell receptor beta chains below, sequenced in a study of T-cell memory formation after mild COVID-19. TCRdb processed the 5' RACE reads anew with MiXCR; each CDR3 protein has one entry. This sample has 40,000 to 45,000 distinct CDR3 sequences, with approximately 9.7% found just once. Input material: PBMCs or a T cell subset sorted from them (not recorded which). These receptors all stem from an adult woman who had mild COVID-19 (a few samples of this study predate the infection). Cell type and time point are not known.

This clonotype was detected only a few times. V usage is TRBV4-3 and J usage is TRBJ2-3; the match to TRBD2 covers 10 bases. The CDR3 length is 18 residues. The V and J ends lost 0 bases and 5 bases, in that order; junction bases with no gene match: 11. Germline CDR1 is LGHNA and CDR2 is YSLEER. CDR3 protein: CASSQEVGLAGAVDTQYF. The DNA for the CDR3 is TGCGCCAGCAGCCAAGAAGTAGGCCTAGCGGGAGCGGTAGATACGCAGTATTTT.

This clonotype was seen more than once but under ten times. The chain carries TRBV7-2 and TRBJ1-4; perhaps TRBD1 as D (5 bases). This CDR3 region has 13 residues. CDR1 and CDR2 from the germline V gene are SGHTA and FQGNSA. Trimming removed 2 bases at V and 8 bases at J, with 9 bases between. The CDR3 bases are TGTGCCAGCAGCTTAAGGACAAACGAAAAACTGTTTTTT. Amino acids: CASSLRTNEKLFF.

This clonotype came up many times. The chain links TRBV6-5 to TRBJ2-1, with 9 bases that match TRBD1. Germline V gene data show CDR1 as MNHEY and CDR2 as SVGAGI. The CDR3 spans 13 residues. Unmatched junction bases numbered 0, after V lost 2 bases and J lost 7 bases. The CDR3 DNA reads TGTGCCAGCAGTTACGACAGGGGGAATGAGCAGTTCTTC. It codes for CASSYDRGNEQFF.

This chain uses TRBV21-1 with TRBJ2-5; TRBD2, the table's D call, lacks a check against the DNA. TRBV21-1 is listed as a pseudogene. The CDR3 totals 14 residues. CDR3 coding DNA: TGTGCCATGCTACTAGCGCCCGTGGTGGAGACCCAGTACTTC. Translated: CAMLLAPVVETQYF.

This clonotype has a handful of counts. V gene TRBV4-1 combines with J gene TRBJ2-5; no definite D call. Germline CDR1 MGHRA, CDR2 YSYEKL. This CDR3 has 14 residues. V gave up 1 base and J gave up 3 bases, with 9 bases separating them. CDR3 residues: CASSQAGPKETQYF. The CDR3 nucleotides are TGCGCCAGCAGCCAAGCCGGACCGAAAGAGACCCAGTACTTC.

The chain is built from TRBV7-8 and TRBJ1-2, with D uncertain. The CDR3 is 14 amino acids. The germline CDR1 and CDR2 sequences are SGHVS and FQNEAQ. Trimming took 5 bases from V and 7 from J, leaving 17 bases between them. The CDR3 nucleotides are TGTGCCAGCAGCCCTCGCGAGGGTATGGGTGGCTACACCTTC. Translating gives CASSPREGMGGYTF.

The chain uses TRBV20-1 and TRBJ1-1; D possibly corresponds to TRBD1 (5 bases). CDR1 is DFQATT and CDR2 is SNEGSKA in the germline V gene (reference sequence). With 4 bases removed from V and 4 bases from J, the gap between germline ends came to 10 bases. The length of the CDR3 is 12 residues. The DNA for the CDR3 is TGCAGTGCTAACAGACAGAGCACTGAAGCTTTCTTT. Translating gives CSANRQSTEAFF.

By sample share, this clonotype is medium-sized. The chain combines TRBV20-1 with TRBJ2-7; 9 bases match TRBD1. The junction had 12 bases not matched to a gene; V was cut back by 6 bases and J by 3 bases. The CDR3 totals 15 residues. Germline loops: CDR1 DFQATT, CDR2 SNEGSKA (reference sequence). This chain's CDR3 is CSATFKGQGNYEQYF. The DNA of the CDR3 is TGCAGTGCCACCTTTAAAGGACAGGGGAACTACGAGCAGTACTTC.

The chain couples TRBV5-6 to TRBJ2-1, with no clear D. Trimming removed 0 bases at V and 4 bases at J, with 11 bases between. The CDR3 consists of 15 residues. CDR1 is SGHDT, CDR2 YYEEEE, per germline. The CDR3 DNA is TGTGCCAGCAGCTTGGCGGGTGTGGTTTACAATGAGCAGTTCTTC. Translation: CASSLAGVVYNEQFF.

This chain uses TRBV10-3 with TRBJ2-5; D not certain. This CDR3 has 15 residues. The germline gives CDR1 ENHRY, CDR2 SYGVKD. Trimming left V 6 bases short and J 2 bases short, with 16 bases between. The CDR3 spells CAIRAAAGRQETQYF. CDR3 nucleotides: TGTGCCATCAGGGCTGCGGCAGGCCGGCAAGAGACCCAGTACTTC.

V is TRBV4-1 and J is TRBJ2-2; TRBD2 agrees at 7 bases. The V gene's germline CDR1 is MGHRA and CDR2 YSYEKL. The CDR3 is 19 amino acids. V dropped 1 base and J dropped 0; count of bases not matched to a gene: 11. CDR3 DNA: TGCGCCAGCAGCCAAGGATACCTGGGAGGGACTCCGAACACCGGGGAGCTGTTTTTT. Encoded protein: CASSQGYLGGTPNTGELFF.

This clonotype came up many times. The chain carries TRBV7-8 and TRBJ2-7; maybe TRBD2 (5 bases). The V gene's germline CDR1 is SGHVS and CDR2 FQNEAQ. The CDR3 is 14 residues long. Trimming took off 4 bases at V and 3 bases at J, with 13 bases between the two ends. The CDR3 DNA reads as TGTGCCAGCAGCTCGCGGGTAGGGTTCTACGAGCAGTACTTC. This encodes CASSSRVGFYEQYF.

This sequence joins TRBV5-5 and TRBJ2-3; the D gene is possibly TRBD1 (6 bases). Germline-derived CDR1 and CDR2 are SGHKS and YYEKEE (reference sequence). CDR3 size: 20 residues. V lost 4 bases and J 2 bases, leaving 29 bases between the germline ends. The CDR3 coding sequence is TGTGCCAGCAGCCGCCGCGGGTCGGATACCGGGGACAAGTACACAGATACGCAGTATTTT. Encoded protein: CASSRRGSDTGDKYTDTQYF.

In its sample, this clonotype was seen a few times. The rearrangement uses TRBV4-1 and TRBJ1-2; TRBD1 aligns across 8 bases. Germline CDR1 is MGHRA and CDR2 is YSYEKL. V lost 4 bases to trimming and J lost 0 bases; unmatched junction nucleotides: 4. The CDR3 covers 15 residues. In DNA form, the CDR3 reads TGCGCCAGCAGCCCGGGACAGGCCTCTAACTATGGCTACACCTTC. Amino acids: CASSPGQASNYGYTF.

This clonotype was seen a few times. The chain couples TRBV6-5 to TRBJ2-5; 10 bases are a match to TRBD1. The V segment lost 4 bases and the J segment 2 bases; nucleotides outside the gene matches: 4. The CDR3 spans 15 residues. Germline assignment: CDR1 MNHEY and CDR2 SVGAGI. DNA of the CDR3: TGTGCCAGCAGTTTGACAGGGGGCCCACAAGAGACCCAGTACTTC. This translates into CASSLTGGPQETQYF.

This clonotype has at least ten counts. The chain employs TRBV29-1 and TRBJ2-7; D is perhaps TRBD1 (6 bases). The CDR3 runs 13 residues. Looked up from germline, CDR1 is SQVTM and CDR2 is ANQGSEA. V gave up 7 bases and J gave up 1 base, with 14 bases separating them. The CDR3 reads CSGVGQNSYEQYF. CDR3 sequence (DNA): TGCAGCGGGGTCGGACAGAATTCCTACGAGCAGTACTTC.

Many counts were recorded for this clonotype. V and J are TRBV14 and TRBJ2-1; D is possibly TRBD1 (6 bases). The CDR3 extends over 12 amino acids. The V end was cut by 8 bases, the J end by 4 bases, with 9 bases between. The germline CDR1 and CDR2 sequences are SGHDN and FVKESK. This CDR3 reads CASADRYNEQFF. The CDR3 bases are TGTGCCAGCGCCGACAGGTACAATGAGCAGTTCTTC.